This is a list of T cell receptor beta chains from one sample in a study of blood T cell repertoires in COVID-19. Sequencing was performed with immunoSEQ multiplex PCR; in TCRdb, only in-frame clones are kept and a portion is missing. The table lists 60,000 to 75,000 clones, approximately 90% of them singletons. Sample: peripheral blood. The receptors shown here come from a woman aged 50 to 65 with COVID-19, enrolled during active disease. Each CDR3 is given with its conserved first and last residue. Each record gives: V gene, J gene, CDR3 protein.

v_gene: TRBV9; j_gene: TRBJ2-3; CDR3aa: CASSGPGTPSTDTQYF
v_gene: TRBV27; j_gene: TRBJ2-7; CDR3aa: CASSFVYEQYF
v_gene: TRBV28; j_gene: TRBJ1-5; CDR3aa: CASRSGRQPQHF
v_gene: TRBV5-1; j_gene: TRBJ2-5; CDR3aa: CASSRNPTGGETQYF
v_gene: TRBV11-3; j_gene: TRBJ2-7; CDR3aa: CASSLTGPKQGWQYF
v_gene: TRBV6-5; j_gene: TRBJ2-4; CDR3aa: CASSQTGGTKNIQYF
v_gene: TRBV2; j_gene: TRBJ1-4; CDR3aa: CASRNRGNNEKLFF
v_gene: TRBV2; j_gene: TRBJ2-3; CDR3aa: CASVRDRNTDTQYF
v_gene: TRBV20-1; j_gene: TRBJ1-1; CDR3aa: CTDSSTEAFF
v_gene: TRBV6-5; j_gene: TRBJ2-7; CDR3aa: CASTRREGHEQYF